This T cell receptor (beta chain) was documented in a study of T cells in localized non-small cell lung cancer. Assay: immunoSEQ multiplex PCR; the TCRdb copy retains only in-frame clones and omits some. The table lists tens of thousands of clones, 65% to 85% of them singletons. General study findings and limits: Longer overall survival was associated with a higher density of T cells in the blood. Among the tissues sampled, uninvolved adjacent lung had the highest T cell clonality, above tumor. Median detection of top 100 tumor clones in adjacent lung was roughly 61 clones.

CDR1 MDHEN and CDR2 SYDVKM come from the germline V gene. Trimming took 8 bases from V and 7 from J; bases not matched to a gene: 11. The CDR3 runs to 14 residues. As for this clone: Its antigen is still unknown.

The source is a female donor over 55 with stage I lung adenocarcinoma. The sequences come from peripheral blood, collected before any cancer treatment. This chain connects TRBV28 to TRBJ2-1; 7 bases match TRBD2. The CDR3 sequence is CASSSGGSRNEQFF. DNA of the CDR3: TGTGCCAGCTCCTCTGGCGGGAGCCGAAATGAGCAGTTCTTC.